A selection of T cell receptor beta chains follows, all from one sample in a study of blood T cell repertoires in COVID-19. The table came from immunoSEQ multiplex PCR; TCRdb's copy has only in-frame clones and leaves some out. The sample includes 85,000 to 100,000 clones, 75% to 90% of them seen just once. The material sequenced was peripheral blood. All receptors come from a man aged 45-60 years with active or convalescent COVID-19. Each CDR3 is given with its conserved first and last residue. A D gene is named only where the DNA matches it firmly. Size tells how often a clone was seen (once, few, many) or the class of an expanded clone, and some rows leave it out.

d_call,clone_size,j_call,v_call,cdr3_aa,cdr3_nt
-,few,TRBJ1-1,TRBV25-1,CASSTRDTVTEAFF,TGTGCCAGCAGTACCCGAGACACCGTCACTGAAGCTTTCTTT
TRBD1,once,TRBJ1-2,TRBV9,CASSGGRTGMGYGYTF,TGTGCCAGCAGCGGGGGACGGACAGGGATGGGGTATGGCTACACCTTC
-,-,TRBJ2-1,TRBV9,CASSPRTVLNEQFF,TGTGCCAGCAGCCCCCGGACAGTTTTGAATGAGCAGTTCTTC
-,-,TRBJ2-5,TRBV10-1,CASSERRLEETQYF,TGCGCCAGCAGTGAGAGGCGGTTGGAAGAGACCCAGTACTTC
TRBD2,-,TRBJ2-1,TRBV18,CASSLNPSGGYNEQFF,TGTGCCAGCTCACTAAACCCTAGCGGGGGCTACAATGAGCAGTTCTTC
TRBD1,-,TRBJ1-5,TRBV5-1,CVSSLGPTGGSQPQHF,TGCGTCAGCAGCTTGGGCCCGACAGGGGGCAGTCAGCCCCAGCATTTT
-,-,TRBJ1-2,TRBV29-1,CSVEDRGGRNYGYTF,TGCAGCGTTGAAGATCGTGGAGGGAGGAACTATGGCTACACCTTC
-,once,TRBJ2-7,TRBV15,CATSRDRYEQYF,TGTGCCACCAGCAGAGATCGCTACGAGCAGTACTTC
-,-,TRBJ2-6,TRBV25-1,CASSEGGGAGANVLTF,TGTGCCAGCAGTGAAGGAGGCGGGGCTGGGGCCAACGTCCTGACTTTC
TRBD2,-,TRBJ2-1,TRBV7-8,CASSLVRVVAGGRNEQFF,TGTGCCAGCAGCTTAGTTAGGGTAGTAGCGGGGGGCCGGAATGAGCAGTTCTTC
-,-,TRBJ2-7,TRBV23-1,CASSQSSSRGYEQYF,TGCGCCAGCAGTCAATCCAGCAGCCGCGGATACGAGCAGTACTTC
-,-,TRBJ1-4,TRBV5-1,CASSHRDNTNEKLFF,TGCGCCAGCAGCCACCGGGACAATACTAATGAAAAACTGTTTTTT
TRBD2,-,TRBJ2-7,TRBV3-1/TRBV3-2,CASSQPGLAGPSYEQYF,TGTGCCAGCAGCCAGCCGGGACTAGCGGGACCCTCCTACGAGCAGTACTTC
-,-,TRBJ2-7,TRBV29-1,CSVGSDTSLDEQYF,TGCAGCGTTGGATCCGACACGTCCTTGGACGAGCAGTACTTC
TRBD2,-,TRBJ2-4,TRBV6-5,CASSYSSTGGNIQYF,TGTGCCAGCAGTTACTCGAGTACGGGGGGGAACATTCAGTACTTC
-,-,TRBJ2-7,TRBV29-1,CSVVRDWSSYEQYF,TGCAGCGTTGTAAGGGACTGGAGCTCCTACGAGCAGTACTTC
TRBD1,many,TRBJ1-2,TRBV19,CASNKDRDPYGYTF,TGTGCCAGTAACAAGGACAGGGACCCCTATGGCTACACCTTC
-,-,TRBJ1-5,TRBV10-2,CASSNRVGLSEPQHF,TGCGCCAGCAGTAACAGGGTCGGATTATCGGAGCCCCAGCATTTT
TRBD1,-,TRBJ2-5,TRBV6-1,CASSEVGTGQETQYF,TGTGCCAGCAGTGAAGTGGGGACAGGCCAAGAGACCCAGTACTTC
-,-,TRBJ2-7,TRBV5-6,CASSSNHRVPATYEQYF,TGTGCCAGCAGCTCCAACCACAGGGTACCCGCGACCTACGAGCAGTACTTC
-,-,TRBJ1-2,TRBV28,CASSLYLIARGGNYGYTF,TGTGCCAGCAGTTTATACCTCATAGCGAGGGGGGGGAACTATGGCTACACCTTC
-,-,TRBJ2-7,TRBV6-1,CASSEVAGSYEQYF,TGTGCCAGCAGTGAAGTGGCCGGGTCTTACGAGCAGTACTTC
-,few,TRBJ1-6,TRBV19,CASSPGSRGSPLHF,TGTGCCAGTAGTCCGGGATCCCGTGGCTCACCCCTCCACTTT
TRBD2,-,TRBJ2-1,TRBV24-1,CATSDPGLAGGDEQFF,TGTGCCACCAGTGACCCCGGACTAGCGGGAGGGGATGAGCAGTTCTTC
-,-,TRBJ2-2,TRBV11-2,CASSLDRVGELFF,TGTGCCAGCAGCTTAGACAGGGTCGGGGAGCTGTTTTTT
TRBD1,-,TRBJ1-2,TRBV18,CASSPGRGFYGYTF,TGTGCCAGCTCACCAGGCAGGGGGTTCTATGGCTACACCTTC
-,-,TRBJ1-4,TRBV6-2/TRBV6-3,CASSYGSRGEAEKLFF,TGTGCCAGCAGTTACGGGTCGAGAGGCGAGGCAGAAAAACTGTTTTTT
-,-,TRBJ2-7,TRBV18,CASSAAGVPHEQYF,TGTGCCAGCTCCGCGGCAGGGGTTCCCCACGAGCAGTACTTC
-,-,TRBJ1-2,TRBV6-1,CASSDRASNYGYTF,TGTGCCAGCAGTGACAGGGCATCTAACTATGGCTACACCTTC
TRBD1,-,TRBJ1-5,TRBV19,CASSGTGGRNQPQHF,TGTGCCAGTAGTGGGACAGGGGGCCGTAATCAGCCCCAGCATTTT
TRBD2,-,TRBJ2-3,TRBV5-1,CASSLAGGSTDTQYF,TGCGCCAGTTCCTTAGCGGGGGGTAGCACAGATACGCAGTATTTT
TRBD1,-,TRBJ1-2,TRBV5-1,CASSWDSAPPPYGYTF,TGCGCCAGCAGCTGGGACAGTGCCCCACCACCCTATGGCTACACCTTC
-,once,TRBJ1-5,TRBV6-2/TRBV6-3,CASSSVTGAVGNQPQHF,TGTGCCAGCAGCTCAGTCACTGGGGCAGTGGGCAATCAGCCCCAGCATTTT
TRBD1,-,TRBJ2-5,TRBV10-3,CAISVGTGSDETQYF,TGTGCCATCAGTGTGGGGACAGGGAGCGATGAGACCCAGTACTTC
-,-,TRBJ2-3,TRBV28,CASSLETAGWSTDTQYF,TGTGCCAGCAGTTTGGAGACCGCGGGATGGAGCACAGATACGCAGTATTTT
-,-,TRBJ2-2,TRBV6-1,CASSEPTTGELFF,TGTGCCAGCAGTGAACCTACCACCGGGGAGCTGTTTTTT
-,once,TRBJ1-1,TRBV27,CASSQGVGGSPTEAFF,TGTGCCAGCAGTCAGGGTGTTGGAGGGAGTCCTACTGAAGCTTTCTTT
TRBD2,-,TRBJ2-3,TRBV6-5,CASSYPSGGTDTQYF,TGTGCCAGCAGTTACCCTAGCGGGGGCACAGATACGCAGTATTTT
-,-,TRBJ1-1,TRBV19,CASSIDGRGTEAFF,TGTGCCAGTAGTATTGACGGGAGGGGGACTGAAGCTTTCTTT
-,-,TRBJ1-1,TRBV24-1,CATSGPGSEAFF,TGTGCCACCAGTGGCCCGGGTTCTGAAGCTTTCTTT
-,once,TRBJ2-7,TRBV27,CASRSMGADAYEQYF,TGTGCCAGCAGGTCAATGGGGGCGGACGCCTACGAGCAGTACTTC